A single sample gave rise to the 22 T cell receptor beta chains below, sequenced in a study of T cell responses to AZD1222 COVID-19 vaccine. Produced via immunoSEQ multiplex PCR; TCRdb's table is partial and in-frame only. Altogether 120,000 or so clones are present, around 87% being singletons, with the ten largest covering approximately 3.1%. This sample comprised peripheral blood, obtained on day 0 of AZD1222 vaccination. These receptors all come from an adult in good health.

The gene calls are TRBV6-6 and TRBJ1-1, with D possibly matching TRBD1 (5 bases). Trimming removed 5 bases at V and 0 bases at J, with 19 bases between. Germline V gene data show CDR1 as MNHNY and CDR2 as SVGAGI (reference sequence). There are 17 residues in the CDR3. The CDR3 sequence is CASSPRGLTALNTEAFF. CDR3 bases: TGTGCCAGCAGTCCGCGAGGCCTGACAGCTTTGAACACTGAAGCTTTCTTT.

This clone was detected only once. This chain connects TRBV24-1 to TRBJ2-1; 11 bases are a match to TRBD2. Per the germline V gene, CDR1 is KGHDR and CDR2 is SFDVKD. The junction had 9 bases not matched to a gene; V was cut back by 5 bases and J by 10 bases. The CDR3 has 15 amino acids. CDR3 bases: TGTGCCACCAGTGGACCGACTAGCGGGATGCAAGAGCAGTTCTTC. Protein sequence: CATSGPTSGMQEQFF.

The V gene is TRBV19, the J gene TRBJ2-5; 7 nucleotides match TRBD1. This CDR3 has 13 amino acids. CDR1 is LNHDA and CDR2 is SQIVND in the germline V gene (reference sequence). With V trimmed by 4 bases and J by 4 bases, 3 bases remained unmatched. The CDR3 loop reads CASSTRTGETQYF. CDR3 nucleotide sequence: TGTGCCAGTAGTACCCGGACAGGAGAGACCCAGTACTTC.

The chain combines TRBV24-1 with TRBJ2-7; 8 bases map to TRBD1. The length of the CDR3 is 14 residues. Germline V gene data show CDR1 as KGHDR and CDR2 as SFDVKD. The junction had 6 bases not matched to a gene; V was cut back by 6 bases and J by 3 bases. The CDR3 sequence is CATSSSGTGYEQYF. CDR3 bases: TGTGCCACCAGTTCCTCCGGGACAGGCTACGAGCAGTACTTC.

The V gene is TRBV9, the J gene TRBJ2-2, with 7 bases lining up with TRBD1. V gave up 0 bases and J gave up 3 bases; unmatched junction bases: 8. This CDR3 has 17 residues. Germline V gene sequence: CDR1 SGDLS, CDR2 YYNGEE. CDR3 region: CASSVDVRGSYTGELFF. The CDR3 nucleotides are TGTGCCAGCAGCGTAGACGTCAGGGGGTCTTACACCGGGGAGCTGTTTTTT.

The rearrangement uses TRBV30 and TRBJ1-1, with a tentative D call TRBD1 (6 bases). Trimming took off 0 bases at V and 5 bases at J, with 16 bases between the two ends. The CDR3 totals 15 residues. Per germline, CDR1 GTSNPN and CDR2 SVGIG (reference sequence). The CDR3 DNA reads TGTGCCTGGAGTGTACGCAGGGGAATAGAGACTGAAGCTTTCTTT. Protein product: CAWSVRRGIETEAFF.

The chain uses TRBV5-4 and TRBJ2-7; tentatively, D is TRBD1 (6 bases). This CDR3 is built from 15 residues. CDR1 and CDR2 from the germline V gene are SGHNT and YYREEE (reference sequence). Trimming cost V 1 base and J 1 base, with 12 bases left between them. The CDR3 DNA follows: TGTGCCAGCAGCTTGTTCCAGGGGCCGTCCTACGAGCAGTACTTC. Protein sequence: CASSLFQGPSYEQYF.

The chain uses TRBV7-9 and TRBJ2-7, with D tentatively TRBD2 (5 bases). The germline V and J ends were trimmed by 8 bases and 2 bases, with 16 bases remaining between them. The germline CDR1 and CDR2 sequences are SEHNR and FQNEAQ (reference sequence). The CDR3 has 14 amino acids. CDR3 sequence reads: CASVPGLGPYEQYF. The CDR3 DNA reads TGTGCCAGCGTACCGGGATTAGGGCCCTACGAGCAGTACTTC.

V is TRBV7-2 and J is TRBJ2-3; 12 positions agree with TRBD2. Trimming took 5 bases from V and 4 from J; bases not matched to a gene: 10. Germline-derived CDR1 and CDR2 are SGHTA and FQGNSA. This CDR3 is 17 amino acids long. CDR3 loop: CASSPTSGGPRADTQYF. CDR3 DNA: TGTGCCAGCAGCCCTACTAGCGGGGGGCCAAGAGCAGATACGCAGTATTTT.

The CDR3 sequence is CASSSSQGAGGYTF. CDR3 coding DNA: TGCGCCAGCAGCTCCTCGCAGGGGGCGGGAGGCTACACCTTC. The rearrangement links TRBV5-1 to TRBJ1-2, with TRBD1 matching over 8 bases. J was trimmed by 8 bases and V by 3 bases; bases with no gene match: 9. The germline CDR1 and CDR2 sequences are SGHRS and YFSETQ. This CDR3 has 14 amino acids.

This chain uses TRBV18 with TRBJ1-2; D perhaps matches TRBD1 (6 bases). The germline V gene encodes CDR1 KGHSH and CDR2 LQKENI. The V end was cut by 3 bases, the J end by 0 bases, with 14 bases between. The CDR3 length is 16 residues. CDR3 region: CASSPTGDTPNYGYTF. In DNA, the CDR3 is TGTGCCAGCTCACCGACGGGGGACACCCCTAACTATGGCTACACCTTC.

The chain joins TRBV7-2 to TRBJ2-7; D perhaps matches TRBD2 (6 bases). This CDR3 spans 15 amino acids. V was pared by 5 bases and J by 2 bases, with 16 bases between. Germline V gene data show CDR1 as SGHTA and CDR2 as FQGNSA. The CDR3 region has the DNA TGTGCCAGCAGCCACGGGGACTTCCGTCCCTACGAGCAGTACTTC. As protein: CASSHGDFRPYEQYF. The entire variable domain, with the rest obtained from reference TRBV7-2 and TRBJ2-7, is as follows: GAGVSQSPSNKVTEKGKDVELRCDPISGHTALYWYRQSLGQGLEFLIYFQGNSAPDKSGLPSDRFSAERTGGSVSTLTIQRTQQEDSAVYLCASSHGDFRPYEQYFGPGTRLTVT.

CDR3 bases: TGTGCCAGCAGCTTAATGGGACAGCCAAATCAAGAGACCCAGTACTTC. Its translation: CASSLMGQPNQETQYF. The chain has TRBV7-2 and TRBJ2-5; 7 bases are shared with TRBD1. The CDR3 runs to 16 residues. From germline, CDR1 is SGHTA and CDR2 FQGNSA. The V and J ends lost 2 bases and 2 bases, in that order; junction bases with no gene match: 8.

As DNA, the CDR3 is TGTGCCTGGAGTGTAGGGGGGTCAGGACAGCCCCAGCATTTT. Protein sequence: CAWSVGGSGQPQHF. This rearrangement joins TRBV30 to TRBJ1-5, with D tentatively TRBD1 (6 bases). CDR3 size: 14 residues. The germline gives CDR1 GTSNPN, CDR2 SVGIG (reference sequence). Trimming removed 0 bases from V and 7 bases from J, with 13 bases in between.

This clone showed up just a few times. The sample holds other DNA sequences that translate to the same CDR3. This rearrangement joins TRBV9 to TRBJ2-1; D perhaps matches TRBD2 (5 bases). Germline lookup yields CDR1 SGDLS and CDR2 YYNGEE. The CDR3 totals 16 residues. V was shortened by 0 bases and J by 0 bases, with 10 bases between the two germline ends. The CDR3 coding sequence is TGTGCCAGCAGCGTAGCGGGAACTAGCTCCTACAATGAGCAGTTCTTC. Its translation is CASSVAGTSSYNEQFF. The whole variable domain, remainder taken from reference TRBV9 and TRBJ2-1, is DSGVTQTPKHLITATGQRVTLRCSPRSGDLSVYWYQQSLDQGLQFLIQYYNGEERAKGNILERFSAQQFPDLHSELNLSSLELGDSALYFCASSVAGTSSYNEQFFGPGTRLTVL.

This chain joins TRBV10-2 and TRBJ2-3, with D maybe TRBD2 (5 bases). Trimming shortened V by 2 bases and J by 3 bases, and 18 bases separated the two germline ends. Germline V gives CDR1 WSHSY, CDR2 SAAADI. This CDR3 comprises 17 residues. In DNA, the CDR3 is TGCGCCAGCAGTGAGCCCCCCGCCCGCCCGGGGACAGATACGCAGTATTTT. Translation gives CASSEPPARPGTDTQYF.

The chain has TRBV4-3 and TRBJ1-1, with 8 bases matching TRBD1. V gave up 5 bases and J gave up 1 base; unmatched junction bases: 6. From germline, CDR1 is LGHNA and CDR2 YSLEER. The CDR3 sequence is 15 residues long. The CDR3 here is CASSEGQGWNTEAFF. The CDR3 DNA follows: TGCGCCAGCAGCGAAGGACAGGGCTGGAACACTGAAGCTTTCTTT.

The chain combines TRBV29-1 with TRBJ2-4; TRBD1 agrees at 8 bases. With 6 bases clipped from V and 6 bases from J, the junction kept 4 bases outside the gene matches. The CDR3 extends over 12 amino acids. The germline V gene encodes CDR1 SQVTM and CDR2 ANQGSEA. CDR3 in DNA: TGCAGCGTCGGACAGGGAGTAAACATTCAGTACTTC. It translates to CSVGQGVNIQYF.

The rearrangement uses TRBV29-1 and TRBJ1-2; no reliable D call. The CDR3 is 16 residues long. From germline, CDR1 is SQVTM and CDR2 ANQGSEA. The V end was cut by 1 base, the J end by 2 bases, with 17 bases between. The CDR3 region has the DNA TGCAGCGTTGAAGCCCCGTCGGCCCTAATCAACTATGGCTACACCTTC. Protein: CSVEAPSALINYGYTF.

This chain links TRBV19 with TRBJ1-1, with D possibly matching TRBD1 (5 bases). This CDR3 region has 13 residues. Between the trimmed V and J ends, which lost 9 bases and 10 bases, there was a span of 21 bases. CDR1 LNHDA and CDR2 SQIVND come from the germline V gene (reference sequence). The DNA for the CDR3 is TGTGCCAGCTTCATGGGGCAGGGCTTGCGAGCTTTCTTT. Its translation: CASFMGQGLRAFF.

CDR3 coding DNA: TGTGCCAGCAGCCAAGAACTCGGACAGCCTTTCTACGGCTACACCTTC. It yields the protein CASSQELGQPFYGYTF. V usage is TRBV3-1 (or the pseudogene TRBV3-2) and J usage is TRBJ1-2; perhaps TRBD1 as D (6 bases). CDR3 length equals 16 residues. Trimming pared 0 bases from V and 8 bases from J, leaving 19 bases between. Germline assignment: CDR1 LGHDT and CDR2 YNNKEL (reference sequence).

This sequence joins TRBV28 and TRBJ2-7; 7 positions match TRBD2. This CDR3 region has 14 residues. CDR1 MDHEN and CDR2 SYDVKM come from the germline V gene. With 1 base clipped from V and 4 bases from J, the junction kept 4 bases outside the gene matches. The CDR3 is CASSLSAGRYEQYF. The CDR3 coding sequence is TGTGCCAGCAGTTTATCAGCGGGGAGGTACGAGCAGTACTTC.